Listed here are 32 T cell receptor beta chains from one sample, sequenced in a study of blood T cell repertoires in COVID-19. Clones were read by immunoSEQ multiplex PCR, and TCRdb kept only the in-frame ones, dropping some. Of roughly 150,000 clones detected, around 88% appear once; the ten largest clones hold over 4.5%. Sequenced sample: peripheral blood. All receptors derive from a human donor in a cohort sampled during active COVID-19.

The chain has TRBV28 and TRBJ1-5, with 9 bases identical to TRBD1. In germline, CDR1 is MDHEN, CDR2 SYDVKM. After removal of 6 bases from V and 5 bases from J, the junction contained 20 bases not matched to a gene. The CDR3 covers 19 residues. Written as DNA, the CDR3 is TGTGCCAGCAGAGTTTCCTTTACCGGGACAGGGACTAAGTATCAGCCCCAGCATTTT. It yields the protein CASRVSFTGTGTKYQPQHF.

This clone was observed a handful of times. The chain combines TRBV2 with TRBJ2-7; the match to TRBD2 covers 15 bases. The CDR3 contains 15 residues. In germline, CDR1 is SNHLY, CDR2 FYNNEI. V dropped 6 bases and J dropped 3; count of bases not matched to a gene: 3. CDR3 bases: TGTGCCAGCAGACCGGGACTAGCGGGGGGCTACGAGCAGTACTTC. It encodes CASRPGLAGGYEQYF.

The V and J genes are TRBV18 and TRBJ2-3; 9 bases fit TRBD2. CDR1 and CDR2 from the germline V gene are KGHSH and LQKENI. CDR3 length: 17 amino acids. The J segment lost 6 bases and the V segment lost 3 bases, leaving 13 bases of the junction unmatched. CDR3 protein: CASSPLRGAGGPDTQYF. CDR3 DNA: TGTGCCAGCTCACCGCTCCGTGGAGCGGGAGGCCCCGATACGCAGTATTTT.

V and J are TRBV5-4 and TRBJ1-2; D remains unclear. The germline gives CDR1 SGHNT, CDR2 YYREEE (reference sequence). The length of the CDR3 is 13 residues. V gave up 1 base and J gave up 7 bases, with 11 bases separating them. For the CDR3, the DNA is TGTGCCAGCAGCTTGTCCGGGGTAGGTGGCTACACCTTC. This translates into CASSLSGVGGYTF.

The chain recombines TRBV24-1 with TRBJ2-5; TRBD2 might be the D (6 bases). Trimming stripped 5 bases from V and 1 base from J, with 10 bases between. CDR3 size: 14 residues. Germline V CDR1 and CDR2: KGHDR, SFDVKD. As DNA, the CDR3 is TGTGCCACCAGTGGTTCCGGGGGCCAAGAGACCCAGTACTTC. Its protein is CATSGSGGQETQYF.

J is TRBJ1-4 and V is TRBV7-9; D gene ambiguous. This CDR3 has 11 residues. Deletions cut 3 bases from V and 7 bases from J, with 3 bases between. Germline V gene lookup returns CDR1 SEHNR and CDR2 FQNEAQ (reference sequence). CDR3 nucleotides: TGTGCCAGCAGCTTCGGTGAAAAACTGTTTTTT. Its protein product is CASSFGEKLFF.

The CDR3 loop is CASREEGRETQYF. The CDR3 coding sequence is TGTGCCAGTAGGGAGGAGGGTAGGGAGACCCAGTACTTC. V and J are TRBV19 and TRBJ2-5, with D possibly being TRBD2 (6 bases). This CDR3 spans 13 amino acids. V was pared by 6 bases and J by 5 bases, with 13 bases between. The V gene's germline CDR1 is LNHDA and CDR2 SQIVND (reference sequence).

The chain recombines TRBV29-1 with TRBJ2-1; TRBD2 matches at 7 bases. The CDR3 totals 14 residues. Germline CDR1 is SQVTM and CDR2 is ANQGSEA. With V trimmed by 3 bases and J by 0 bases, 2 bases remained unmatched. CDR3 bases: TGCAGCGTTGAGCGGGGGACCTCCTACAATGAGCAGTTCTTC. It yields the protein CSVERGTSYNEQFF.

This sequence joins TRBV7-9 and TRBJ2-4, with TRBD1 identical over 8 bases. The germline V gene encodes CDR1 SEHNR and CDR2 FQNEAQ (reference sequence). V trimming: 5 bases; J trimming: 8 bases; junction bases outside the gene matches: 14. There are 16 residues in the CDR3. In nucleotides, the CDR3 is TGTGCCAGCAGCATCGCTCCAGGGGGCGCGAGATACATTCAGTACTTC. This translates into CASSIAPGGARYIQYF.

The CDR3 is CASSMTGGGDQPQHF. CDR3 nucleotide sequence: TGCGCCAGCAGCATGACAGGGGGAGGGGATCAGCCCCAGCATTTT. This chain uses TRBV5-1 with TRBJ1-5; 9 nucleotides line up with TRBD1. Germline V lookup: CDR1 SGHRS, CDR2 YFSETQ. V was pared by 4 bases and J by 5 bases, with 7 bases of the junction left unmatched. There are 15 residues in the CDR3.

The chain links TRBV25-1 to TRBJ2-3; TRBD2 aligns across 13 bases. With 2 bases clipped from V and 6 bases from J, the junction kept 8 bases outside the gene matches. CDR1 and CDR2 (germline): MGHDK, SYGVNS. The CDR3 totals 17 residues. The CDR3 region is CASSETGLAGASDTQYF. In DNA, the CDR3 is TGTGCCAGCAGTGAAACTGGACTAGCGGGAGCCTCCGATACGCAGTATTTT.

The genes are TRBV12-5 and TRBJ2-7; a possible D gene is TRBD1 (5 bases). CDR3 length: 15 residues. The germline V gene encodes CDR1 LGHNT and CDR2 FRNRAP. The ends were cut back, 2 bases at V and 5 bases at J, with 16 bases in the middle. CDR3 nucleotide sequence: TGTGCTAGTGGTTTGTCGCCCAGGGCTGTCGACGAGCAGTACTTC. Translating it yields CASGLSPRAVDEQYF.

This sequence joins TRBV5-4 and TRBJ2-3; D perhaps matches TRBD2 (6 bases). Per the germline V gene, CDR1 is SGHNT and CDR2 is YYREEE (reference sequence). The CDR3 has 18 amino acids. V gave up 3 bases and J gave up 1 base, with 21 bases separating them. The CDR3 here is CASSWAGKGPVGTDTQYF. The DNA of the CDR3 is TGTGCCAGCAGCTGGGCGGGGAAGGGCCCGGTTGGCACAGATACGCAGTATTTT.

The rearrangement links TRBV5-6 to TRBJ1-1; TRBD1 agrees at 9 bases. There are 15 residues in the CDR3. The trim removed 3 bases at V and 4 bases at J, leaving 7 bases unmatched. Per germline, CDR1 SGHDT and CDR2 YYEEEE. The CDR3 DNA sequence: TGTGCCAGCAGCTACCGACAGGGGGTAAGCACTGAAGCTTTCTTT. Translation: CASSYRQGVSTEAFF.

V and J are TRBV5-5 and TRBJ2-6; D is undetermined. Trimming shortened V by 0 bases and J by 0 bases, and 7 bases separated the two germline ends. The CDR3 spans 16 residues. Per the germline V gene, CDR1 is SGHKS and CDR2 is YYEKEE (reference sequence). CDR3 sequence reads: CASSLEPGSGANVLTF. The CDR3 nucleotides read TGTGCCAGCAGCTTGGAACCGGGCTCTGGGGCCAACGTCCTGACTTTC. The entire variable domain, with the rest obtained from reference TRBV5-5 and TRBJ2-6, is as follows: DAGVTQSPTHLIKTRGQQVTLRCSPISGHKSVSWYQQVLGQGPQFIFQYYEKEERGRGNFPDRFSARQFPNYSSELNVNALLLGDSALYLCASSLEPGSGANVLTFGAGSRLTVL.

J is TRBJ1-2 and V is TRBV28, with D possibly matching TRBD1 (5 bases). V was shortened by 2 bases and J by 8 bases, with 9 bases between the two germline ends. This CDR3 has 12 residues. Per the germline V gene, CDR1 is MDHEN and CDR2 is SYDVKM. The CDR3 bases are TGTGCCAGCAGTTTAAGGACAATCGGCTACACCTTC. This encodes CASSLRTIGYTF.

This clone has only one observation. J is TRBJ1-2 and V is TRBV3-1 (or the pseudogene TRBV3-2); D might be TRBD1 (6 bases). This CDR3 spans 16 amino acids. Germline V CDR1 and CDR2: LGHDT, YNNKEL (reference sequence). V was pared by 0 bases and J by 3 bases, with 14 bases between. The CDR3 is CASSQEYRAWDYGYTF. As DNA, the CDR3 is TGTGCCAGCAGCCAAGAATACAGGGCCTGGGACTATGGCTACACCTTC.

A remark on this clone: Other DNA sequences of this sample code for an identical CDR3. V is TRBV27 and J is TRBJ2-7; D not certain. The CDR3 is 13 amino acids. Trimming pared 4 bases from V and 0 bases from J, leaving 7 bases between. Looked up from germline, CDR1 is MNHEY and CDR2 is SMNVEV (reference sequence). The CDR3 protein is CASSSGSSYEQYF. CDR3 bases: TGTGCCAGCAGTTCCGGTAGCTCCTACGAGCAGTACTTC.

The chain carries TRBV28 and TRBJ2-7, with TRBD2 as a possible D gene (5 bases). This CDR3 spans 14 amino acids. CDR1 and CDR2 (germline): MDHEN, SYDVKM. With 6 bases removed from V and 7 bases from J, the gap between germline ends came to 19 bases. In nucleotides, the CDR3 is TGTGCCAGCAGAGCGGTTGGGCACCTGGTAGAGCAGTACTTC. As protein: CASRAVGHLVEQYF. The full variable domain, its missing parts supplied by reference TRBV28 and TRBJ2-7, is DVKVTQSSRYLVKRTGEKVFLECVQDMDHENMFWYRQDPGLGLRLIYFSYDVKMKEKGDIPEGYSVSREKKERFSLILESASTNQTSMYLCASRAVGHLVEQYFGPGTRLTVT.

This clone came up once. The chain combines TRBV28 with TRBJ1-1; 7 nucleotides line up with TRBD1. V trimming: 6 bases; J trimming: 0 bases; junction bases outside the gene matches: 10. The CDR3 length is 16 residues. CDR1 is MDHEN and CDR2 is SYDVKM in the germline V gene. The CDR3 region is CASRRQGGPMNTEAFF. In DNA, the CDR3 is TGTGCCAGCAGACGACAGGGAGGACCCATGAACACTGAAGCTTTCTTT.

The chain is built from TRBV19 and TRBJ1-2; tentatively, D is TRBD1 (6 bases). With 7 bases removed from V and 1 base from J, the gap between germline ends came to 16 bases. Germline V gene sequence: CDR1 LNHDA, CDR2 SQIVND (reference sequence). CDR3 length: 15 amino acids. The CDR3 region is CASMSGQSHNYGYTF. CDR3 DNA sequence: TGTGCCAGTATGAGCGGACAGTCCCATAACTATGGCTACACCTTC. The full variable domain, rest sourced from reference TRBV19 and TRBJ1-2, is DGGITQSPKYLFRKEGQNVTLSCEQNLNHDAMYWYRQDPGQGLRLIYYSQIVNDFQKGDIAEGYSVSREKKESFPLTVTSAQKNPTAFYLCASMSGQSHNYGYTFGSGTRLTVV.

This chain joins TRBV30 and TRBJ1-1, with D possibly matching TRBD1 (5 bases). CDR3 length: 14 amino acids. Trimming took 8 bases from V and 1 from J, leaving 17 bases between them. From germline, CDR1 is GTSNPN and CDR2 SVGIG (reference sequence). In nucleotides, the CDR3 is TGTGCCCGGACGAATCCAGGGAAGAACACTGAAGCTTTCTTT. It yields the protein CARTNPGKNTEAFF.

The chain employs TRBV28 and TRBJ2-7; 8 bases line up with TRBD1. The CDR3 covers 14 residues. With V trimmed by 5 bases and J by 6 bases, 9 bases remained unmatched. Germline V CDR1 and CDR2: MDHEN, SYDVKM. Here the CDR3 reads CASSQGQGQVEQYF. DNA for the CDR3: TGTGCCAGCAGTCAAGGACAGGGCCAGGTCGAGCAGTACTTC.

This chain joins TRBV12-3 or TRBV12-4 and TRBJ2-7; no clear D. Trimming shortened V by 6 bases and J by 3 bases, and 6 bases separated the two germline ends. There are 11 residues in the CDR3. The CDR3 region is CASRRSYEQYF. The DNA for the CDR3 is TGTGCCAGCAGGCGAAGCTACGAGCAGTACTTC.

This rearrangement joins TRBV7-9 to TRBJ2-7, with 10 bases that match TRBD2. CDR3 length equals 16 residues. Per the germline V gene, CDR1 is SEHNR and CDR2 is FQNEAQ (reference sequence). With 5 bases clipped from V and 4 bases from J, the junction kept 11 bases outside the gene matches. The CDR3 loop is CASSPRAGTSDYEQYF. CDR3 coding DNA: TGTGCCAGCAGCCCGCGCGCCGGGACTAGCGATTACGAGCAGTACTTC.

The gene calls are TRBV6-1 and TRBJ1-3; D is unresolved. The CDR3 has 15 amino acids. V lost 1 base to trimming and J lost 4 bases, with 11 bases between them. The germline V gene has CDR1 MNHNS and CDR2 SASEGT. Written as DNA, the CDR3 is TGTGCCAGCAGTGAAGAGGTGGCGGTCGGAAACACCATATATTTT. Translated, it gives CASSEEVAVGNTIYF.

The chain carries TRBV28 and TRBJ2-5; a possible D gene is TRBD2 (5 bases). The germline V gene has CDR1 MDHEN and CDR2 SYDVKM. V was pared by 6 bases and J by 3 bases, with 17 bases between. The CDR3 runs to 15 residues. CDR3 coding DNA: TGTGCCAGCAGCTACCCCGCGGGTGTTGAAGAGACCCAGTACTTC. This codes for CASSYPAGVEETQYF.

The chain links TRBV7-9 to TRBJ1-1; weak D call: TRBD1 (6 bases). Per the germline V gene, CDR1 is SEHNR and CDR2 is FQNEAQ (reference sequence). V was trimmed by 1 base and J by 1 base, leaving 10 bases between them. The CDR3 is 15 residues long. CDR3 coding DNA: TGTGCCAGCAGCTTAGTGGGGGGGCCGAACACTGAAGCTTTCTTT. Amino acid sequence: CASSLVGGPNTEAFF.

V is TRBV7-3 and J is TRBJ2-7; 13 bases are shared with TRBD2. CDR3 length equals 16 residues. Germline-derived CDR1 and CDR2 are SGHTA and FQGTGA. Trimming took 0 bases from V and 3 from J; bases not matched to a gene: 2. This CDR3 is CASSLTGLAGNYEQYF. For the CDR3, the DNA is TGTGCCAGCAGCTTAACGGGACTAGCGGGGAACTACGAGCAGTACTTC.

The chain carries TRBV5-4 and TRBJ2-1; 7 nucleotides align to TRBD2. CDR3 length equals 13 residues. V lost 5 bases, J lost 14 bases, and 13 bases stayed unmatched. Germline CDR1 SGHNT, CDR2 YYREEE (reference sequence). The CDR3 nucleotides are TGTGCCAGCAGTCTTAGCCTCCTGGGGAGGGAGTTCTTC. As protein: CASSLSLLGREFF.

This clone was counted a few times. The J gene is TRBJ1-2, the V gene TRBV11-3; tentative D call: TRBD1 (6 bases). CDR3 length: 15 amino acids. In germline, CDR1 is SGHNT, CDR2 YENEEA. The V end was cut by 1 base, the J end by 1 base, with 10 bases between. CDR3 sequence (DNA): TGTGCCAGCAGCTTAGGACAGGTCAATAACTATGGCTACACCTTC. The encoded protein is CASSLGQVNNYGYTF.

The chain recombines TRBV27 with TRBJ2-3; TRBD1 matches 9 bases. The CDR3 loop spans 18 amino acids. V was pared by 5 bases and J by 1 base, with 13 bases of the junction left unmatched. CDR1 MNHEY and CDR2 SMNVEV come from the germline V gene (reference sequence). Here the CDR3 DNA reads TGTGCCAGCAGTAGTTTAAAAGGAAACAGGGGGCGCACAGATACGCAGTATTTT. Protein sequence: CASSSLKGNRGRTDTQYF.